These T cell receptor beta chains were read from a single sample in a study of T cell responses to AZD1222 COVID-19 vaccine. Data came from immunoSEQ multiplex PCR; TCRdb stores just in-frame clones and leaves some out. The sample includes some 94,000 clones, approximately 92% of them seen just once. Sequencing used peripheral blood, obtained on day 0 of AZD1222 vaccination. These receptors were taken from an adult in good health. The CDR3 runs from the conserved cysteine through the conserved F or W. The D gene is left open where the match is weak. The size field is filled for only some rows; it gives once, few, many or a size class.

clone_size	v_call	d_call	j_call	cdr3_length	cdr3_nt	cdr3_aa
.	TRBV30	.	TRBJ1-5	14	TGTGCCTGGAGTGTACCCAGGTATTTGCAGCCCCAGCATTTT	CAWSVPRYLQPQHF
.	TRBV6-5	TRBD2	TRBJ2-1	13	TGTGCCAGCACGGGAGGGCCATGGAATGAGCAGTTCTTC	CASTGGPWNEQFF
.	TRBV9	.	TRBJ1-1	13	TGTGCCAGCAGCCCAGGGAGGAACACTGAAGCTTTCTTT	CASSPGRNTEAFF
few	TRBV15	.	TRBJ2-5	13	TGTGCCACCAGCCAAAGACATGAAGAGACCCAGTACTTC	CATSQRHEETQYF
.	TRBV19	TRBD1	TRBJ1-5	21	TGTGCCAGTAGTATATATTTACCACGACAGGGGATGTCGAGGACGGGTCAGCCCCAGCATTTT	CASSIYLPRQGMSRTGQPQHF
.	TRBV6-5	TRBD1	TRBJ2-7	13	TGTGCCAGCAGTTACTGGACAGGGGACGAGCAGTACTTC	CASSYWTGDEQYF
few	TRBV5-1	TRBD2	TRBJ2-7	14	TGCGCCAGCAGCTTGGCCGGGGGGTCCTACGAGCAGTACTTC	CASSLAGGSYEQYF
.	TRBV11-2	TRBD2	TRBJ2-7	15	TGTGCCAGCAGCTGGGGGGGAGCTCGGACCTACGAGCAGTACTTC	CASSWGGARTYEQYF
.	TRBV19	.	TRBJ1-1	14	TGTGCCAGTAGTATTGGGGGGCCGGGAACTGAAGCTTTCTTT	CASSIGGPGTEAFF
.	TRBV3-1/TRBV3-2	TRBD1	TRBJ1-2	15	TGTGCCAGCAGCCCATTCACGGACAGGAACTATGGCTACACCTTC	CASSPFTDRNYGYTF
.	TRBV7-9	.	TRBJ1-1	14	TGTGCCAGCAGCTTAGGGGGGAGTGACACTGAAGCTTTCTTT	CASSLGGSDTEAFF
.	TRBV7-2	.	TRBJ2-2	16	TGTGCCAGCAGCTTACCACGGGGAAGGGGCACCGGGGAGCTGTTTTTT	CASSLPRGRGTGELFF
.	TRBV4-1	TRBD1	TRBJ1-5	15	TGCGCCAGCAGCCAAGGGCCACAGGGGGATCAGCCCCAGCATTTT	CASSQGPQGDQPQHF
.	TRBV12-5	.	TRBJ1-2	13	TGTGCTAGTGGTTTTGAGGCTAACTATGGCTACACCTTC	CASGFEANYGYTF
.	TRBV2	.	TRBJ2-3	15	TGTGCCAGCCGGAGGAGGGGAGCTAGCACAGATACGCAGTATTTT	CASRRRGASTDTQYF
.	TRBV3-1/TRBV3-2	.	TRBJ2-7	12	TGTGCCAGCAGCCAATTCCCCTACGAGCAGTACTTC	CASSQFPYEQYF
.	TRBV27	.	TRBJ1-5	16	TGTGCCAGCAGTTTATCCCCCTGGGGGGACAATCAGCCCCAGCATTTT	CASSLSPWGDNQPQHF
.	TRBV6-1	.	TRBJ1-3	15	TGTGCCAGCAGTGAGACCAGGATCTCTGGAAACACCATATATTTT	CASSETRISGNTIYF
.	TRBV19	.	TRBJ2-7	14	TGTGCCAGTAGTATAAGTTTCAGGGCCTACGAGCAGTACTTC	CASSISFRAYEQYF
.	TRBV11-3	.	TRBJ2-7	13	TGTGCCAGCAGCTCTCTACCACCCCGCGAGCAGTACTTC	CASSSLPPREQYF
.	TRBV5-1	TRBD1	TRBJ1-3	16	TGCGCCAGCAGCCAACAGGGGATAGAGGCTGGAAACACCATATATTTT	CASSQQGIEAGNTIYF
.	TRBV18	TRBD1	TRBJ1-6	17	TGTGCCAGCTCACCAGACAGGGGCGTATGGGATAATTCACCCCTCCACTTT	CASSPDRGVWDNSPLHF
.	TRBV4-1	.	TRBJ2-7	15	TGCGCCAGCAGCCAAGAGCAGTCTCCCTCCTACGAGCAGTACTTC	CASSQEQSPSYEQYF
once	TRBV10-3	.	TRBJ1-6	14	TGTGCCATCAGTGAGTCGACGGGTAATTCACCCCTCCACTTT	CAISESTGNSPLHF
.	TRBV30	.	TRBJ2-1	15	TGTGCCTGGAGCCAAACTAGTGCTGGAAAGGCTGAGCAGTTCTTC	CAWSQTSAGKAEQFF
few	TRBV3-1/TRBV3-2	.	TRBJ1-1	11	TGTGCCAGCAGCCAGAACACTGAAGCTTTCTTT	CASSQNTEAFF
once	TRBV27	.	TRBJ1-5	15	TGTGCCAGCAGTATGGGTGGAGTTAGCAATCAGCCCCAGCATTTT	CASSMGGVSNQPQHF
.	TRBV25-1	.	TRBJ2-2	14	TGTGCCAGCAGTGGCAGGGGTGACACCGGGGAGCTGTTTTTT	CASSGRGDTGELFF
.	TRBV7-2	.	TRBJ1-5	15	TGTGCCAGCAGCTTATCTGTGAGATCAGAGCAGCCCCAGCATTTT	CASSLSVRSEQPQHF
.	TRBV6-1	.	TRBJ2-1	12	TGTGCCAGCAGTGAAATTTCCCATGGGCAGTTCTTC	CASSEISHGQFF
few	TRBV2	.	TRBJ2-7	12	TGTGCCAGCAGTAGTTCCATCAACGAGCAGTACTTC	CASSSSINEQYF
.	TRBV19	.	TRBJ1-5	15	TGTGCCAGTAGGAGGGGGGGGAATAGCAATCAGCCCCAGCATTTT	CASRRGGNSNQPQHF
.	TRBV9	TRBD1	TRBJ2-1	14	TGTGCCAGCAGCGAAGGACAGGGTTACAATGAGCAGTTCTTC	CASSEGQGYNEQFF
.	TRBV5-4	.	TRBJ1-6	15	TGTGCCAGCAGCTCACAGGGAATGGAGAATTCACCCCTCCACTTT	CASSSQGMENSPLHF
.	TRBV10-3	.	TRBJ2-7	15	TGTGCCATTCGTTCCCCGGCGATCGGCTACTACGAGCAGTACTTC	CAIRSPAIGYYEQYF
.	TRBV2	TRBD2	TRBJ2-3	16	TGTGCCAGCAGTGCGAGACTAGCGGTGAGCACAGATACGCAGTATTTT	CASSARLAVSTDTQYF
once	TRBV18	TRBD1	TRBJ1-6	18	TGTGCCAGCTCACCACGACGAGGACAGGGAGCGGATAATTCACCCCTCCACTTT	CASSPRRGQGADNSPLHF
.	TRBV11-3	.	TRBJ2-1	16	TGTGCCAGCAGCTCGCATGGCGCGGGTTCCTACAATGAGCAGTTCTTC	CASSSHGAGSYNEQFF
once	TRBV27	.	TRBJ2-2	13	TGTGCCAGCGCCCTGGGACTGACCGGGGAGCTGTTTTTT	CASALGLTGELFF
.	TRBV15	TRBD1	TRBJ2-7	14	TGTGCCACCAGCACGAGACAGGGGGCTAGGGAGCAGTACTTC	CATSTRQGAREQYF
.	TRBV3-1/TRBV3-2	TRBD1	TRBJ2-2	15	TGTGCCAGCAGCCCCCACCGGGCAGGGGGAGGGGAGCTGTTTTTT	CASSPHRAGGGELFF
.	TRBV7-3	.	TRBJ2-5	14	TGTGCCAGCAGCTTAGATCCAGCCCAAGAGACCCAGTACTTC	CASSLDPAQETQYF
.	TRBV2	.	TRBJ1-1	13	TGTGCCAGCAGTAGAAGAGTGAACACTGAAGCTTTCTTT	CASSRRVNTEAFF
.	TRBV7-2	.	TRBJ2-2	14	TGTGCCAGCATCTTGTTGGGGAACACCGGGGAGCTGTTTTTT	CASILLGNTGELFF
.	TRBV25-1	.	TRBJ2-3	14	TGTGCCAGCAGTGAAATCGGGGTTACAGATACGCAGTATTTT	CASSEIGVTDTQYF
once	TRBV28	.	TRBJ1-2	13	TGTGCCAGCTTATTGCGGGGTGGGTATGGCTACACCTTC	CASLLRGGYGYTF
.	TRBV30	.	TRBJ1-1	11	TGTGCCTGGAATCTTCTTTCTGAAGCTTTCTTT	CAWNLLSEAFF
.	TRBV19	.	TRBJ2-1	12	TGTGCCAGTAGGGGTAGTTACAATGAGCAGTTCTTC	CASRGSYNEQFF
.	TRBV19	.	TRBJ1-4	12	TGTGCCAGTAGCATGATACGTGAAAAACTGTTTTTT	CASSMIREKLFF
.	TRBV6-5	.	TRBJ1-5	14	TGTGCCAGCAGTCAAACGCACGGAAATCAGCCCCAGCATTTT	CASSQTHGNQPQHF
.	TRBV3-1/TRBV3-2	.	TRBJ1-5	16	TGTGCCAGCAGCCCCTTGACTGGTACGGTACGGAAGCCCCAGCATTTT	CASSPLTGTVRKPQHF